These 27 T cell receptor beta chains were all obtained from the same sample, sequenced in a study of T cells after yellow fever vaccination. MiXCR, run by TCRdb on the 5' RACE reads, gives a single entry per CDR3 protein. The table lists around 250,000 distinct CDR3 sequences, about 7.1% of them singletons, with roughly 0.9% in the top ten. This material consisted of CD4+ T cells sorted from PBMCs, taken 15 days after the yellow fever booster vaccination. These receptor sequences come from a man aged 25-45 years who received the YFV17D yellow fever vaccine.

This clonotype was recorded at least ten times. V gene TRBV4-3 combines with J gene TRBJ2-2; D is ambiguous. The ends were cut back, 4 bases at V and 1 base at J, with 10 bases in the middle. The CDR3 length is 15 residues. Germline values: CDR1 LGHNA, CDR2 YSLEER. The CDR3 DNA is TGCGCCAGCAGCCCGGGCGTTCAGAACACCGGGGAGCTGTTTTTT. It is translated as CASSPGVQNTGELFF.

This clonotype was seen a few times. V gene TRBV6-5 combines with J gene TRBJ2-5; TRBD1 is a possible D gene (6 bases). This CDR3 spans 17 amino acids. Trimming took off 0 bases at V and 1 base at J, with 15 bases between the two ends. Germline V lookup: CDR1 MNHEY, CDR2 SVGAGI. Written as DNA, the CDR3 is TGTGCCAGCAGTTACTCAGGGGAAAGGGGGTTCCAAGAGACCCAGTACTTC. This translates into CASSYSGERGFQETQYF.

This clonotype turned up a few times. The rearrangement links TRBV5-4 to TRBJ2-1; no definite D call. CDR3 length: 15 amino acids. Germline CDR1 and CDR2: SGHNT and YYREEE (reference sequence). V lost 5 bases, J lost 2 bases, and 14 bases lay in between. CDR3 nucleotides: TGTGCCAGCAGGCCCGATGGTCAAACCTACAATGAGCAGTTCTTC. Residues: CASRPDGQTYNEQFF.

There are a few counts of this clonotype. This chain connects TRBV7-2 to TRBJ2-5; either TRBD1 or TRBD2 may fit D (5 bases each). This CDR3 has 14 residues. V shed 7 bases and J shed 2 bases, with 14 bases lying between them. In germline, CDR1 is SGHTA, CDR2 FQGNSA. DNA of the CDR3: TGTGCCAGCAACGAGGGGATTTTGCAAGAGACCCAGTACTTC. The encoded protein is CASNEGILQETQYF.

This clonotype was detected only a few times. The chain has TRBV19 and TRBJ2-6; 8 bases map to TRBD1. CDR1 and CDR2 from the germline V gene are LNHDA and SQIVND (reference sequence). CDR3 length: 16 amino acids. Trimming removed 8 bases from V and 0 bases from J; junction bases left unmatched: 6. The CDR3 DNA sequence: TGTGCCAGTTCGACAGGGGAGAGCTCTGGGGCCAACGTCCTGACTTTC. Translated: CASSTGESSGANVLTF. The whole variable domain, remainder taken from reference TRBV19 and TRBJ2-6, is DGGITQSPKYLFRKEGQNVTLSCEQNLNHDAMYWYRQDPGQGLRLIYYSQIVNDFQKGDIAEGYSVSREKKESFPLTVTSAQKNPTAFYLCASSTGESSGANVLTFGAGSRLTVL.

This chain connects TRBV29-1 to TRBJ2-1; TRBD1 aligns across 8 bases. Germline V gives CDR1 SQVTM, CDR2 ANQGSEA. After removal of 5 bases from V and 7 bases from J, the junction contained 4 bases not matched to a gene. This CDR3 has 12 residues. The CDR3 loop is CSVSDRGNEQFF. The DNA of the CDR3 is TGCAGCGTTTCCGACAGGGGAAATGAGCAGTTCTTC.

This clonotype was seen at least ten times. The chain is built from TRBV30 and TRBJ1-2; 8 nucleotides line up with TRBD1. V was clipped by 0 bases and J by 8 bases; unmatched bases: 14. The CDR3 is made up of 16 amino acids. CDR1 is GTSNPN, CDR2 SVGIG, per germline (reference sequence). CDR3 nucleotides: TGTGCCTGGAGTGTACTAAAGGCAGGGGGCGCGAGGGGCTACACCTTC. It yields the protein CAWSVLKAGGARGYTF. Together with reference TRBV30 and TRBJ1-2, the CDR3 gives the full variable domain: SQTIHQWPATLVQPVGSPLSLECTVEGTSNPNLYWYRQAAGRGLQLLFYSVGIGQISSEVPQNLSASRPQDRQFILSSKKLLLSDSGFYLCAWSVLKAGGARGYTFGSGTRLTVV.

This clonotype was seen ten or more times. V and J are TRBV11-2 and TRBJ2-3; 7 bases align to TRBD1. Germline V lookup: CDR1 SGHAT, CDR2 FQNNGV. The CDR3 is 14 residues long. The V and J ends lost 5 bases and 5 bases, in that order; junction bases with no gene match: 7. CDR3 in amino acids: CASSQDRLKDTQYF. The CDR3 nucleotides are TGTGCCAGCAGCCAGGACAGGCTGAAAGATACGCAGTATTTT.

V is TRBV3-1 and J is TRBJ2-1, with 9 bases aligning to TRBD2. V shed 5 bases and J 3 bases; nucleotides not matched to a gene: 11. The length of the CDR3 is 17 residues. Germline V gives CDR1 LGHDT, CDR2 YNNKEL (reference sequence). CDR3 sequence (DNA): TGTGCCAGCAGCAAGCAGGTCGCGGGAGGGGGCTACAATGAGCAGTTCTTC. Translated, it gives CASSKQVAGGGYNEQFF.

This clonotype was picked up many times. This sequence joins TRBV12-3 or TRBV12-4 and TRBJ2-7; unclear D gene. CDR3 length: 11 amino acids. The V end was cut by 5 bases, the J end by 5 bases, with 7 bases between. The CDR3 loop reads CASSPSHEQYF. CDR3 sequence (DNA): TGTGCCAGCAGTCCGTCCCACGAGCAGTACTTC.

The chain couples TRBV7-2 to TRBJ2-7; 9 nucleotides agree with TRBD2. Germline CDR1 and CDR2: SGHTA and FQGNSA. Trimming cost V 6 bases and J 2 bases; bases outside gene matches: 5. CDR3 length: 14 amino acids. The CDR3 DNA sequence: TGTGCCAGCAGTCTGGGGACTAGCCCCTACGAGCAGTACTTC. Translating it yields CASSLGTSPYEQYF.

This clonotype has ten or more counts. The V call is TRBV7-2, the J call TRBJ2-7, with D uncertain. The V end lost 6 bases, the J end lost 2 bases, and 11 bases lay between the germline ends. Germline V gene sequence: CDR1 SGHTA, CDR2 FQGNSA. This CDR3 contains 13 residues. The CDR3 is CASSLGRAYEQYF. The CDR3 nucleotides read TGTGCCAGCAGTCTTGGCCGTGCCTACGAGCAGTACTTC.

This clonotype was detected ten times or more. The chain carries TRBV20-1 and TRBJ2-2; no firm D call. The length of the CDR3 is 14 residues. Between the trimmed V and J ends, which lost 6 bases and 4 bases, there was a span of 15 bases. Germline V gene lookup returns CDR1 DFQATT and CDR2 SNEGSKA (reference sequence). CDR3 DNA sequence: TGCAGTGCGAAACCCCAGGTGTCCACCGGGGAGCTGTTTTTT. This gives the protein CSAKPQVSTGELFF.

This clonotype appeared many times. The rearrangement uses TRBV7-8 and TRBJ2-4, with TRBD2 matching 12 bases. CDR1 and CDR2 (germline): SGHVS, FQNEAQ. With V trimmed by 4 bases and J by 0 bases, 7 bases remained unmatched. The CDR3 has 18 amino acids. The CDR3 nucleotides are TGTGCCAGCAGCTCCGGGACTAGCGGGTCTCTAGCCAAAAACATTCAGTACTTC. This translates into CASSSGTSGSLAKNIQYF.

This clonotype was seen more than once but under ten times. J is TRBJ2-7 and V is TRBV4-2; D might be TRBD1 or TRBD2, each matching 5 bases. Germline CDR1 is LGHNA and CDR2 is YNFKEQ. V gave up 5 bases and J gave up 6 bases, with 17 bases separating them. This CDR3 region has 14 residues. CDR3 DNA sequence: TGTGCCAGCAGCAGCGAGGGGTTGTCGGGCGAGCAGTACTTC. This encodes CASSSEGLSGEQYF.

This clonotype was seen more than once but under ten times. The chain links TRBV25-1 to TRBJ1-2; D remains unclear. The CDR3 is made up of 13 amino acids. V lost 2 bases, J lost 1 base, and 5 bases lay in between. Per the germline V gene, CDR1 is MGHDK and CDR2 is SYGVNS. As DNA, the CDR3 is TGTGCCAGCAGTGAAAACAGTAACTATGGCTACACCTTC. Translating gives CASSENSNYGYTF.

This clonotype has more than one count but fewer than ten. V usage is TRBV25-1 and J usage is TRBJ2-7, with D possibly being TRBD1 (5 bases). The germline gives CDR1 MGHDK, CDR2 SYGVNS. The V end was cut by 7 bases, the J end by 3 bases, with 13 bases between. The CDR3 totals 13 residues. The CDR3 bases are TGTGCCAGCACCCTAGGGGCTCACTACGAGCAGTACTTC. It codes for CASTLGAHYEQYF.

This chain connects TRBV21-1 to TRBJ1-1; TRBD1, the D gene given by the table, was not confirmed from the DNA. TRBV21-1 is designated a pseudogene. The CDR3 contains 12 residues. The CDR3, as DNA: TGTGCCAGCAGCCTTACCGGGACAAAAGCTTTCTTT. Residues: CASSLTGTKAFF.

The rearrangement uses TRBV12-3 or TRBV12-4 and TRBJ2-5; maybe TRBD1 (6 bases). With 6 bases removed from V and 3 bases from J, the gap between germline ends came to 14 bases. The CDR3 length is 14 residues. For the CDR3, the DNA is TGTGCCAGCAGCCTTGCGGACAGAGAAGAGACCCAGTACTTC. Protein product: CASSLADREETQYF.

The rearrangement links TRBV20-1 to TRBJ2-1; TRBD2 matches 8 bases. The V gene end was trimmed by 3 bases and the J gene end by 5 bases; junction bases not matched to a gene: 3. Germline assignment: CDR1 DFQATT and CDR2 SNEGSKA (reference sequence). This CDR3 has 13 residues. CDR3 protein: CSASSAGDNEQFF. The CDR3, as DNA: TGCAGTGCTAGTTCAGCGGGGGACAATGAGCAGTTCTTC.

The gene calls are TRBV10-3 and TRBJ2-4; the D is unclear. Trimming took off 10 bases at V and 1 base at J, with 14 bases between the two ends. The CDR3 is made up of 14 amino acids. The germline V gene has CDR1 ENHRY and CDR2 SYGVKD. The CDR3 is CATREDAAKNIQYF. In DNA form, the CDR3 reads TGTGCCACCCGAGAGGACGCGGCCAAAAACATTCAGTACTTC.

CDR3: CSARDPRGPGDTQYF. CDR3 DNA sequence: TGCAGTGCTAGAGATCCGAGGGGACCCGGGGATACGCAGTATTTT. The chain couples TRBV20-1 to TRBJ2-3; D possibly matches TRBD1 or TRBD2 (5 bases each). CDR1 and CDR2 from the germline V gene are DFQATT and SNEGSKA (reference sequence). Trimming pared 0 bases from V and 6 bases from J, leaving 16 bases between. The CDR3 has 15 residues.

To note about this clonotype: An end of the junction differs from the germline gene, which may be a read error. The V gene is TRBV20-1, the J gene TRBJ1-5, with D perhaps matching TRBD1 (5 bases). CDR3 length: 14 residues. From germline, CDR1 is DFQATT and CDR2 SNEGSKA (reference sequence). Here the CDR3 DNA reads TGCAGTGCTAGTGTGGGGGGAGGCAATGAGCCCCAGCATTTT. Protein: CSASVGGGNEPQHF.

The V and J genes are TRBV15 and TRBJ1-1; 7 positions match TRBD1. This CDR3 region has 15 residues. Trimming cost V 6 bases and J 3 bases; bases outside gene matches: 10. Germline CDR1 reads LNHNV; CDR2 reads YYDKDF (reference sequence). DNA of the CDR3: TGTGCCACCAGTAGCAGAGAGGGACAGCACACTGAAGCTTTCTTT. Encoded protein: CATSSREGQHTEAFF.

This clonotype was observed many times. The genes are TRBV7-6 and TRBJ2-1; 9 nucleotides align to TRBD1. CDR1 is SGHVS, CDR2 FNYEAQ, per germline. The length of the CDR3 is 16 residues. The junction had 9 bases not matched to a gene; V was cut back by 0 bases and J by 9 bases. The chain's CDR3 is CASSLATGTGYIEQFF. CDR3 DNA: TGTGCCAGCAGCTTAGCGACCGGGACAGGGTATATTGAGCAGTTCTTC. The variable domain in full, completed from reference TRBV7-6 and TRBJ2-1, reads GAGVSQSPRYKVTKRGQDVALRCDPISGHVSLYWYRQALGQGPEFLTYFNYEAQQDKSGLPNDRFSAERPEGSISTLTIQRTEQRDSAMYRCASSLATGTGYIEQFFGPGTRLTVL.

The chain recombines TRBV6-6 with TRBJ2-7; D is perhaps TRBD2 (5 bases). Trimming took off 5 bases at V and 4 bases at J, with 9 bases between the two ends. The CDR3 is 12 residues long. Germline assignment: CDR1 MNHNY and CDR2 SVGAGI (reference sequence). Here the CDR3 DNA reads TGTGCCAGCAGTCACGGGGAGTACGAGCAGTACTTC. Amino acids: CASSHGEYEQYF.

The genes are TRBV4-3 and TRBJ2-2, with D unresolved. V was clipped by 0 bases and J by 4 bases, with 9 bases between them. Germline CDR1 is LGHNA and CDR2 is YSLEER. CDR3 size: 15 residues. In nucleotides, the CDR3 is TGCGCCAGCAGCCAAGAGTACTTGGTCACCGGGGAGCTGTTTTTT. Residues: CASSQEYLVTGELFF.